This T cell receptor beta chain was observed in a study of OX40 agonist ivuxolimab in advanced cancers. Study in general: Ivuxolimab doses were 0.01, 0.1, 0.3, 1.5, 3 or 10 mg/kg every 2 weeks. Prior anti-PD-1, anti-PD-L1 or anti-CTLA-4 therapy was allowed; roughly 40% had some. Study observations and caveats: Not determined was the antigen specificity of the expanded peripheral T cells. Partial responders dosed at 0.1-3.0 mg/kg displayed clonal expansion ranking among the lowest.

Turning to this clone: As yet, its antigen is unknown.

Data came from immunoSEQ multiplex PCR; TCRdb stores just in-frame clones and leaves some out. The data contain about 60,000 clones, about 90% of them seen just once; the ten biggest clones take up about 2%. Sequencing used CD4+ or CD8+ T cells sorted from blood, obtained in a trial of the OX40 agonist ivuxolimab. This sequence originates from an adult with an advanced solid tumor such as melanoma, head and neck, liver or kidney cancer.

CDR3 residues: CASSLRTDTQYF. The CDR3 DNA reads TGTGCCAGCAGCTTGAGGACAGATACGCAGTATTTT. The rearrangement joins TRBV5-4 to TRBJ2-3; D call uncertain. Trimming shortened V by 1 base and J by 3 bases, and 3 bases separated the two germline ends. Germline assignment: CDR1 SGHNT and CDR2 YYREEE (reference sequence). This CDR3 has 12 residues.